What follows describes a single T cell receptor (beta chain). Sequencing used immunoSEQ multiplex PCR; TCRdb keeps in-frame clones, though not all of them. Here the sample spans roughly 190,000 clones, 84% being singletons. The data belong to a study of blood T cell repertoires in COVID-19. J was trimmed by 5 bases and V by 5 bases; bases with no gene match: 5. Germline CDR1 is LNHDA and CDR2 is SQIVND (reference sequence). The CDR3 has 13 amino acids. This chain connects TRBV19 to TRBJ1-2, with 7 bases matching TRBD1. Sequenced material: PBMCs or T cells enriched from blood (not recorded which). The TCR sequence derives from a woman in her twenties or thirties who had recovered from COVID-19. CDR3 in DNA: TGTGCCAGTAGTCTCGGACAGGTTTATGGCTACACCTTC. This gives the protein CASSLGQVYGYTF.